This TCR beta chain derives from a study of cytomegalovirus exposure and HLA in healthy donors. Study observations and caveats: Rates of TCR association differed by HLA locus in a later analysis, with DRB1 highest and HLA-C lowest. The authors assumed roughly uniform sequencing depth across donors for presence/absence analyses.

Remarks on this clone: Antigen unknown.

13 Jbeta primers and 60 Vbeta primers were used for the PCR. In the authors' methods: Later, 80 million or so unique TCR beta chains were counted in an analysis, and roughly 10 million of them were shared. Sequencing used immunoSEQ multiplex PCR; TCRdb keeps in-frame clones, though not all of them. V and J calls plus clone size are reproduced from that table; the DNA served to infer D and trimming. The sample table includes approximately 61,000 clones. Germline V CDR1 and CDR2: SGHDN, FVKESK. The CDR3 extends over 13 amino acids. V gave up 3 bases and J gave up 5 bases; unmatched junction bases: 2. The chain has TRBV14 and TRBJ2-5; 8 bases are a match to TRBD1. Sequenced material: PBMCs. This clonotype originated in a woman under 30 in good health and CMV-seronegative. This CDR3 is CASSQTGAETQYF. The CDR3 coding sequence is TGTGCCAGCAGCCAGACAGGGGCCGAGACCCAGTACTTC.